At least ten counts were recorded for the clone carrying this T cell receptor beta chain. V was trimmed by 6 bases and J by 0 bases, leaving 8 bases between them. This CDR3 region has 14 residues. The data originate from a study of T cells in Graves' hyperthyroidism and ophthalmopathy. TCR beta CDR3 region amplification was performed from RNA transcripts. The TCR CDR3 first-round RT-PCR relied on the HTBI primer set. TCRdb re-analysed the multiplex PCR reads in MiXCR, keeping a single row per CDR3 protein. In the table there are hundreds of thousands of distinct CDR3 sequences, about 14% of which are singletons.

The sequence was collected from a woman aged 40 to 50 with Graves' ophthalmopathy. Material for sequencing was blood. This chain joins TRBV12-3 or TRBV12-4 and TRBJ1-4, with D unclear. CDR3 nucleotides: TGTGCCAGCAGCCCATCTGCAACTAATGAAAAACTGTTTTTT. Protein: CASSPSATNEKLFF.